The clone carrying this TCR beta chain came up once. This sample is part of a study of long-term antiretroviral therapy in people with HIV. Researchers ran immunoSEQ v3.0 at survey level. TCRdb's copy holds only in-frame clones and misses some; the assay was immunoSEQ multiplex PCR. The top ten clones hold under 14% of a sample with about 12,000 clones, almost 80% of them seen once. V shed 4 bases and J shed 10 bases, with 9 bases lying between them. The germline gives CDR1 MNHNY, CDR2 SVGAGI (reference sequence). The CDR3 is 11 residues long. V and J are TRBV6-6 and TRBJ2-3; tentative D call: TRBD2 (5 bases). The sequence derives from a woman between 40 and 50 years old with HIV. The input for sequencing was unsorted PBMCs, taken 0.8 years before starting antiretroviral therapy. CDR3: CASSSPGSQYF. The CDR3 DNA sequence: TGTGCCAGCAGTTCCCCGGGGTCGCAGTATTTT.